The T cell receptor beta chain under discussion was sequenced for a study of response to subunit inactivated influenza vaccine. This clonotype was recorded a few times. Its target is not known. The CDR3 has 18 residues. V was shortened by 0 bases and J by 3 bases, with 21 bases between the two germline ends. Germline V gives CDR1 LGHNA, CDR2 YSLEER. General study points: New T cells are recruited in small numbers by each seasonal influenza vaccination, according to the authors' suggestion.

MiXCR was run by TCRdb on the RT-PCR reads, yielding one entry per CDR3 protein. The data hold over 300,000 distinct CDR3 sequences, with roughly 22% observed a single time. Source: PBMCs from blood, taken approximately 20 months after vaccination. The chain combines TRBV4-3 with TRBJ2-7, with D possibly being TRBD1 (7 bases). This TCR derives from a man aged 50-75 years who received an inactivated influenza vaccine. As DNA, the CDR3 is TGCGCCAGCAGCCAAGATTCCCTACGGACAGGACTAAACTACGAGCAGTACTTC. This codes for CASSQDSLRTGLNYEQYF.